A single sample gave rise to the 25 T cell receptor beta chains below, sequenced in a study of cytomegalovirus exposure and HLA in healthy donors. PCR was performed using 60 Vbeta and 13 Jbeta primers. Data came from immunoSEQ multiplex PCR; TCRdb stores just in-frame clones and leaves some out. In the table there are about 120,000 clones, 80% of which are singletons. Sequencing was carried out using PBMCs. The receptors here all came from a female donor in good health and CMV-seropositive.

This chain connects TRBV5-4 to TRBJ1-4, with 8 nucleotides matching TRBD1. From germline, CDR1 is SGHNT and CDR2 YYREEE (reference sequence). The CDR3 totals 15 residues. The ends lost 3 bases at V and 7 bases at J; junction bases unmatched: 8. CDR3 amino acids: CASSWNRGTTEKLFF. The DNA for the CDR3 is TGTGCCAGCAGCTGGAACAGGGGGACGACTGAAAAACTGTTTTTT. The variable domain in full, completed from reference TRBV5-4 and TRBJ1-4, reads ETGVTQSPTHLIKTRGQQVTLRCSSQSGHNTVSWYQQALGQGPQFIFQYYREEENGRGNFPPRFSGLQFPNYSSELNVNALELDDSALYLCASSWNRGTTEKLFFGSGTQLSVL.

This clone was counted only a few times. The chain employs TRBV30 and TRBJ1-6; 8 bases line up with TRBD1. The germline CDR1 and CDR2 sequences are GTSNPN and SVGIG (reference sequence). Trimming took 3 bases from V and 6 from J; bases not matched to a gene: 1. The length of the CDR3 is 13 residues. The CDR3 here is CAWRGTGNSPLHF. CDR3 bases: TGTGCCTGGAGGGGGACAGGTAATTCACCCCTCCACTTT.

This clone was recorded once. CDR3 sequence reads: CASRVRRSVGETQYF. The DNA for the CDR3 is TGTGCCAGCAGAGTTAGGAGGAGTGTTGGAGAGACCCAGTACTTC. The chain couples TRBV7-2 to TRBJ2-5; the D gene is possibly TRBD2 (5 bases). The germline CDR1 and CDR2 sequences are SGHTA and FQGNSA. CDR3 length: 15 amino acids. Trimming took off 6 bases at V and 4 bases at J, with 18 bases between the two ends.

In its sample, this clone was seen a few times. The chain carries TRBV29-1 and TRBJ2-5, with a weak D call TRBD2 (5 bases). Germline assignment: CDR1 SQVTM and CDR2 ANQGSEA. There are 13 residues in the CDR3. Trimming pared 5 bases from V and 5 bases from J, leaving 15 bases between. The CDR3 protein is CSVCRMGAETQYF. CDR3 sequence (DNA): TGCAGCGTTTGTCGTATGGGAGCGGAGACCCAGTACTTC.

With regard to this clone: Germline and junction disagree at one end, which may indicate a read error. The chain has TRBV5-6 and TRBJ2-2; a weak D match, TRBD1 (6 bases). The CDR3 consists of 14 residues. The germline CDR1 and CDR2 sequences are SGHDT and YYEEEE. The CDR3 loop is CASSLEGDTGELFF. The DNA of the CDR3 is TGTGCCAGCAGCTTGGAGGGGGACACGGGGGAGCTGTTTTTT.

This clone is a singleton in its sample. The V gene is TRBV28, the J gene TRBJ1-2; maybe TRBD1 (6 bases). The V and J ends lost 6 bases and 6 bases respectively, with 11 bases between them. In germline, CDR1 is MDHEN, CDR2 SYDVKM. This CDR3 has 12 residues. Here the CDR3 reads CASRRSGDGYTF. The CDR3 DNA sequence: TGTGCCAGCAGACGCTCAGGGGATGGCTACACCTTC.

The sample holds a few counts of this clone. The CDR3 DNA sequence: TGTGCCAGCACCAGGGCCAGCAATCAGCCCCAGCATTTT. Translating it yields CASTRASNQPQHF. V usage is TRBV2 and J usage is TRBJ1-5, with a tentative D call TRBD1 (5 bases). Deletions cut 7 bases from V and 1 base from J, with 8 bases between. CDR1 SNHLY and CDR2 FYNNEI come from the germline V gene. The CDR3 runs 13 residues.

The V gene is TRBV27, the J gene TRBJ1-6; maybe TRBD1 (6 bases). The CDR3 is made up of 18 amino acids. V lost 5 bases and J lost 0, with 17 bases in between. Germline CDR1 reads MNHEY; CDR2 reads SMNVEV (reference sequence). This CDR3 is CASSPLTRGPSYNSPLHF. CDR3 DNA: TGTGCCAGCAGTCCCCTCACCAGGGGTCCCTCCTATAATTCACCCCTCCACTTT.

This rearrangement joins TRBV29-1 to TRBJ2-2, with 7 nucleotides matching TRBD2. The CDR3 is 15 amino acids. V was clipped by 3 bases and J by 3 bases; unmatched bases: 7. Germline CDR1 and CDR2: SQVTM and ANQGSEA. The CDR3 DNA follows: TGCAGCGTTGATGCGACTAGCTCGGACACCGGGGAGCTGTTTTTT. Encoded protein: CSVDATSSDTGELFF.

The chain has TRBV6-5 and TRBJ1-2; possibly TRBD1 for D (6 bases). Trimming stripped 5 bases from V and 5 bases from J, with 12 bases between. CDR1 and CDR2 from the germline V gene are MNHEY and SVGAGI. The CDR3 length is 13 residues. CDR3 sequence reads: CASSVQGGYGYTF. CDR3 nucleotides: TGTGCCAGCAGTGTACAGGGAGGGTATGGCTACACCTTC.

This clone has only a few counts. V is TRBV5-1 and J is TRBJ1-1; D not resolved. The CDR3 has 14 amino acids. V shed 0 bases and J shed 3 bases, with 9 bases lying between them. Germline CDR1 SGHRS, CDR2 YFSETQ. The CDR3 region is CASSLASGYTEAFF. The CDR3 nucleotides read TGCGCCAGCAGCTTGGCCAGCGGGTACACTGAAGCTTTCTTT.

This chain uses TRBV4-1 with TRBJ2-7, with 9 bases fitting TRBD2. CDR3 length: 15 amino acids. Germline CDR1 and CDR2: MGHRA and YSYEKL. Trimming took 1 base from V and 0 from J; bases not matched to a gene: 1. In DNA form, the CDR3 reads TGCGCCAGCAGCCAAGGACTAGCGGACTCCTACGAGCAGTACTTC. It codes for CASSQGLADSYEQYF.

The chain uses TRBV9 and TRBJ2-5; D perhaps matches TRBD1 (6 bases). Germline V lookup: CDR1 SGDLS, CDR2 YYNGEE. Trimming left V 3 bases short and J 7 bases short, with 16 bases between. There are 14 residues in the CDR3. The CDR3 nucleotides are TGTGCCAGCAGCGAGGGTACAGGGATAGCGACCCAGTACTTC. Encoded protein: CASSEGTGIATQYF.

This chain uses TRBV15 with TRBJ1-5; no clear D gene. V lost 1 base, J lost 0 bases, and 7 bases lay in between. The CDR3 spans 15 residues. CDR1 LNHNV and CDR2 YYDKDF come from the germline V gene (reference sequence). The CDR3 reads CATSRGRGSNQPQHF. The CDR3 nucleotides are TGTGCCACCAGCAGAGGACGGGGTAGCAATCAGCCCCAGCATTTT.

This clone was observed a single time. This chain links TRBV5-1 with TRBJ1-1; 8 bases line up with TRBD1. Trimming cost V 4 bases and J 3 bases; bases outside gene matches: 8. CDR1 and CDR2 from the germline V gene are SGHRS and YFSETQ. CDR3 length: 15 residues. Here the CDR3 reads CASSQRTGRDTEAFF. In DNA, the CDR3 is TGCGCCAGCAGCCAGAGGACAGGGCGAGACACTGAAGCTTTCTTT.

The CDR3 protein is CASSLYSGMNTEAFF. CDR3 DNA: TGTGCCAGCAGCCTCTACAGCGGCATGAACACTGAAGCTTTCTTT. The chain couples TRBV14 to TRBJ1-1; D call uncertain. The CDR3 contains 15 residues. The V end was cut by 4 bases, the J end by 0 bases, with 12 bases between. Germline V gene data show CDR1 as SGHDN and CDR2 as FVKESK. Variable domain in full (rest from reference TRBV14 and TRBJ1-1): EAGVTQFPSHSVIEKGQTVTLRCDPISGHDNLYWYRRVMGKEIKFLLHFVKESKQDESGMPNNRFLAERTGGTYSTLKVQPAELEDSGVYFCASSLYSGMNTEAFFGQGTRLTVV.

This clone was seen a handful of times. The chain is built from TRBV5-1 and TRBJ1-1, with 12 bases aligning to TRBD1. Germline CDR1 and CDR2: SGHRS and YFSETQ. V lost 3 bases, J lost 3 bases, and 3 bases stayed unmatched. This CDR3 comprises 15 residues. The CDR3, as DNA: TGCGCCAGCAGCTCGGGACAGGGGGCTCACACTGAAGCTTTCTTT. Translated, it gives CASSSGQGAHTEAFF.

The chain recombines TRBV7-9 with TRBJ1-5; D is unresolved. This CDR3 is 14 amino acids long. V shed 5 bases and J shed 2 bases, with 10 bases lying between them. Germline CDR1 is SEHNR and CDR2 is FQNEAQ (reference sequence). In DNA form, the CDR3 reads TGTGCCAGCAGCGTGGTAGAAGGCAATCAGCCCCAGCATTTT. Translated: CASSVVEGNQPQHF.

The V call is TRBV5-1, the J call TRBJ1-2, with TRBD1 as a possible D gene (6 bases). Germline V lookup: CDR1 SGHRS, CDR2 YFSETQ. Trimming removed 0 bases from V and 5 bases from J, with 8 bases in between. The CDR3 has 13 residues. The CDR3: CASSLEGEYGYTF. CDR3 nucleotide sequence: TGCGCCAGCAGCTTGGAGGGGGAATATGGCTACACCTTC.

DNA of the CDR3: TGTGCCAGTAGTATAGGGACAGGGGATCCGCAGCCCCAGCATTTT. It translates to CASSIGTGDPQPQHF. The V gene is TRBV19, the J gene TRBJ1-5; 9 bases are a match to TRBD1. J was trimmed by 7 bases and V by 1 base; bases with no gene match: 5. Germline CDR1 LNHDA, CDR2 SQIVND (reference sequence). The CDR3 is made up of 15 amino acids. The variable domain in full, with the rest retrieved from reference TRBV19 and TRBJ1-5, is DGGITQSPKYLFRKEGQNVTLSCEQNLNHDAMYWYRQDPGQGLRLIYYSQIVNDFQKGDIAEGYSVSREKKESFPLTVTSAQKNPTAFYLCASSIGTGDPQPQHFGDGTRLSIL.

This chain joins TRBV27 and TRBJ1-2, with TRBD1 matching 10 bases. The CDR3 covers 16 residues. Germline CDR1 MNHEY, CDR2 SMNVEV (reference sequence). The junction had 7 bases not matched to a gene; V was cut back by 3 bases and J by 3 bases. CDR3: CASSFVGQGKHYGYTF. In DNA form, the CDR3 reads TGTGCCAGCAGTTTTGTGGGACAGGGGAAACACTATGGCTACACCTTC.

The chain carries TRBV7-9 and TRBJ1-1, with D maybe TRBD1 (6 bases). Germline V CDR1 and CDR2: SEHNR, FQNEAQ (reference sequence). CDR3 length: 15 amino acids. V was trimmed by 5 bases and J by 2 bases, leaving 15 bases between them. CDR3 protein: CASSPIGTFNTEAFF. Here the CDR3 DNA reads TGTGCCAGCAGCCCAATCGGGACATTTAACACTGAAGCTTTCTTT.

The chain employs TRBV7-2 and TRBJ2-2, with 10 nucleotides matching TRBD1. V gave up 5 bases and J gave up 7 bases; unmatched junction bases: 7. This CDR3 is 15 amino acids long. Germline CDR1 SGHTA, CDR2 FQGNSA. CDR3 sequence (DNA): TGTGCCAGCAGCAACCGACAGGGGGCGGTCGGGGAGCTGTTTTTT. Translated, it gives CASSNRQGAVGELFF.

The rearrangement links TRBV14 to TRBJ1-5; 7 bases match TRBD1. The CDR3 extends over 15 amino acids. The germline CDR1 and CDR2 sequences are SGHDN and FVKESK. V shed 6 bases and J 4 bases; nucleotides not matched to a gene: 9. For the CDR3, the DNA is TGTGCCAGCAGGGGCGGACAGGCTTCAAATCAGCCCCAGCATTTT. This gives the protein CASRGGQASNQPQHF.

CDR3 in DNA: TGCGCCAGCAGCTTACAGGGTGTTTACAATGAGCAGTTCTTC. Protein product: CASSLQGVYNEQFF. The chain combines TRBV5-1 with TRBJ2-1, with D tentatively TRBD1 (6 bases). The CDR3 contains 14 residues. Germline CDR1 and CDR2: SGHRS and YFSETQ. V was pared by 2 bases and J by 4 bases, with 10 bases between. Complete variable domain (other parts from reference TRBV5-1 and TRBJ2-1): KAGVTQTPRYLIKTRGQQVTLSCSPISGHRSVSWYQQTPGQGLQFLFEYFSETQRNKGNFPGRFSGRQFSNSRSEMNVSTLELGDSALYLCASSLQGVYNEQFFGPGTRLTVL.